This T cell receptor (beta chain) was obtained from a study of CD8 T cells in Susac syndrome. cDNA came from about 0.51 to 1 ug RNA primed by random hexamers. An immunoSEQ multiplex PCR generated amplified TCR beta CDR3 products spanning 54 Vbeta and 13 Jbeta. TCRdb reprocessed the immunoSEQ multiplex PCR reads via MiXCR and lists one record per CDR3 protein. Of roughly 120,000 distinct CDR3 sequences listed, 85% to 95% are singletons. Sequencing of TCR beta was undertaken in CD8+ and CD4+ T cells derived from blood. Negative isolation was applied to CD8+ and CD4+ T cells, and FACS enrichment was applied to TEMRA cells. This CDR3 spans 15 amino acids. CDR1 and CDR2 from the germline V gene are DFQATT and SNEGSKA (reference sequence). Between the trimmed V and J ends, which lost 0 bases and 3 bases, there was a span of 12 bases.

The chain is built from TRBV20-1 and TRBJ1-5, with D maybe TRBD1 (6 bases). The sequence was obtained from a human donor with multiple sclerosis. The sample taken for sequencing was CD4+ T cells from PBMCs. Here the CDR3 DNA reads TGCAGTGCTAGAGATCCGGCAGGGGCCAATCAGCCCCAGCATTTT. It translates to CSARDPAGANQPQHF.